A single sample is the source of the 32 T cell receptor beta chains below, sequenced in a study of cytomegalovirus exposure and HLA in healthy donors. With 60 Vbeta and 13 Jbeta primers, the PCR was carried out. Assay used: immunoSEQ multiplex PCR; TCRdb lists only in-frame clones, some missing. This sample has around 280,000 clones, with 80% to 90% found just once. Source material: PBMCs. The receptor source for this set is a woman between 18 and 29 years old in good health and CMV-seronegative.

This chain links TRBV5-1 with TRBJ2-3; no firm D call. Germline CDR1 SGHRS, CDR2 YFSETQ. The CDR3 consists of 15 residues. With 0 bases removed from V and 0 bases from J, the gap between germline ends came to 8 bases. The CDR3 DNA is TGCGCCAGCAGCTTGGCCCCCCAGAGCACAGATACGCAGTATTTT. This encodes CASSLAPQSTDTQYF.

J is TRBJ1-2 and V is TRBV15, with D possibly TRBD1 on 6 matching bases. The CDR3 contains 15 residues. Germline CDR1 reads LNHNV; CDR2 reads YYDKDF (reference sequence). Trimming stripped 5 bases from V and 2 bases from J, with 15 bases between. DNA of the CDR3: TGTGCCACCAGCCCCGACAGGACCCCGAACTATGGCTACACCTTC. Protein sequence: CATSPDRTPNYGYTF. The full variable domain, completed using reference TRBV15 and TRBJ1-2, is DAMVIQNPRYQVTQFGKPVTLSCSQTLNHNVMYWYQQKSSQAPKLLFHYYDKDFNNEADTPDNFQSRRPNTSFCFLDIRSPGLGDTAMYLCATSPDRTPNYGYTFGSGTRLTVV.

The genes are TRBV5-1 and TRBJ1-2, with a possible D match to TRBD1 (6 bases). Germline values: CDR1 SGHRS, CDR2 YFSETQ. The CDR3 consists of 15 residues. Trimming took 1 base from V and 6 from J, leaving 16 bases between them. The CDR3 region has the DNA TGCGCCAGCAGCTTGAACATCGACAGGTTGGATGGCTACACCTTC. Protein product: CASSLNIDRLDGYTF.

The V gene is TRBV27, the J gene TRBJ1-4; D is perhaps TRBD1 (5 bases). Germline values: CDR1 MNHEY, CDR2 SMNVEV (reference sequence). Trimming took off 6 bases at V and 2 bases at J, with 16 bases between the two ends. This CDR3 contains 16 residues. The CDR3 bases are TGTGCCAGCAGCCTCTGGGGGGGGACGACTAATGAAAAACTGTTTTTT. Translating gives CASSLWGGTTNEKLFF.

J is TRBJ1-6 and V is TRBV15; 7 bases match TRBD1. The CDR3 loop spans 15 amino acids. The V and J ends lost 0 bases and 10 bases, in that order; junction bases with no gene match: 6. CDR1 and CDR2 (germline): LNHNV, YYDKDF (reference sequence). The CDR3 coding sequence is TGTGCCACCAGCAGAGACGGGGCAGGGGGGTCACCCCTCCACTTT. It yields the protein CATSRDGAGGSPLHF. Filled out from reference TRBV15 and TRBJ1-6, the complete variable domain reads DAMVIQNPRYQVTQFGKPVTLSCSQTLNHNVMYWYQQKSSQAPKLLFHYYDKDFNNEADTPDNFQSRRPNTSFCFLDIRSPGLGDTAMYLCATSRDGAGGSPLHFGNGTRLTVT.

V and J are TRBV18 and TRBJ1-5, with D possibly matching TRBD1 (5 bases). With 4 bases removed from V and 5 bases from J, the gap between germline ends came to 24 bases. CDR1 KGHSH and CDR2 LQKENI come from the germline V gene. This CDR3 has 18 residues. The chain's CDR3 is CASSRDGFSIAEYQPQHF. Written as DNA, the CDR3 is TGTGCCAGCTCACGGGACGGATTCTCTATAGCGGAGTATCAGCCCCAGCATTTT.

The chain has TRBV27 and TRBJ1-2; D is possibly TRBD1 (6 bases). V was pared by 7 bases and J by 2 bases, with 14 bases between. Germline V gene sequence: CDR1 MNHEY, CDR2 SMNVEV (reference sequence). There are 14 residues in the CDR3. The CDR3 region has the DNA TGTGCCAGCACCGGGCACAGGGTAAACTATGGCTACACCTTC. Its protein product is CASTGHRVNYGYTF.

The CDR3 DNA sequence: TGTGCCAGCAGCGTAGGGACTAGCGGGTTCTTTACCTACGAGCAGTACTTC. It encodes CASSVGTSGFFTYEQYF. This chain uses TRBV9 with TRBJ2-7, with 11 bases fitting TRBD2. The CDR3 runs 17 residues. Looked up from germline, CDR1 is SGDLS and CDR2 is YYNGEE. J gave up 2 bases and V 0 bases, and 7 bases lay outside the gene matches.

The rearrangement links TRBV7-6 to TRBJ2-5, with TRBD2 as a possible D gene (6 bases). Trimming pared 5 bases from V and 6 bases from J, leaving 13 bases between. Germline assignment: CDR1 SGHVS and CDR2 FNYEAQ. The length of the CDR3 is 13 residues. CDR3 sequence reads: CASSRTIPKTQYF. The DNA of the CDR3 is TGTGCCAGCAGCCGGACTATTCCAAAGACCCAGTACTTC.

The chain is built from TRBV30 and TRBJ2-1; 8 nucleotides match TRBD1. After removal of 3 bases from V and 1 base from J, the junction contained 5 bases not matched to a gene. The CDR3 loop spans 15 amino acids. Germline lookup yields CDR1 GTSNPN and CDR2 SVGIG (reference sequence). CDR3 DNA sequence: TGTGCCTGGAGCGCAGACAGGGGATCCTACAATGAGCAGTTCTTC. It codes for CAWSADRGSYNEQFF.

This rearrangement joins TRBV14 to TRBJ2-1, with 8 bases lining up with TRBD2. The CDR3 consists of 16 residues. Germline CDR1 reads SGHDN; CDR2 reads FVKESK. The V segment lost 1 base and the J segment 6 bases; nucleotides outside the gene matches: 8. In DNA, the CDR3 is TGTGCCAGCAGCCAAGTGGCGGGGGGCCGGTCCAATGAGCAGTTCTTC. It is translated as CASSQVAGGRSNEQFF.

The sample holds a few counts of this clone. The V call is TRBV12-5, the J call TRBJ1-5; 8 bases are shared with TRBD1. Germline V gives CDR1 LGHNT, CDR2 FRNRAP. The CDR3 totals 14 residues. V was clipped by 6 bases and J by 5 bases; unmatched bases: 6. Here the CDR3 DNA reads TGTGCTAGTGGCCTGACAGGGGACCATCAGCCCCAGCATTTT. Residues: CASGLTGDHQPQHF.

CDR3 loop: CASSFSTEAFF. In DNA, the CDR3 is TGTGCCAGCAGCTTTAGTACTGAAGCTTTCTTT. The chain has TRBV5-4 and TRBJ1-1; D is undetermined. The CDR3 has 11 amino acids. Trimming stripped 2 bases from V and 5 bases from J, with 4 bases between. Germline assignment: CDR1 SGHNT and CDR2 YYREEE (reference sequence).

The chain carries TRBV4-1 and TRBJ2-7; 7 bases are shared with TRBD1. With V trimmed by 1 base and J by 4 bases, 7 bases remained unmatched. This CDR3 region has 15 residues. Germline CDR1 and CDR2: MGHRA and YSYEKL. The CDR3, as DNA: TGCGCCAGCAGCCAAGTTGGGCAGGGGGTTTACGAGCAGTACTTC. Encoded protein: CASSQVGQGVYEQYF.

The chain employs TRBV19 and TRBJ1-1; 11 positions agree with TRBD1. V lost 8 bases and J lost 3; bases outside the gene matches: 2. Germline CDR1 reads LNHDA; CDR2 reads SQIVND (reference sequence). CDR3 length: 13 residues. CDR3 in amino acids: CASGDRGYTEAFF. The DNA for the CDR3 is TGTGCCAGTGGGGACAGGGGGTACACTGAAGCTTTCTTT.

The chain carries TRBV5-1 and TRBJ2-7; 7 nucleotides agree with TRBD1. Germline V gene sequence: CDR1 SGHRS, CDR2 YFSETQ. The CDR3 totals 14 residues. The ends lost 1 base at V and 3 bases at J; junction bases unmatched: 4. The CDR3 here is CASSLTGVFYEQYF. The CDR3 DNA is TGCGCCAGCAGCTTGACAGGGGTATTCTACGAGCAGTACTTC. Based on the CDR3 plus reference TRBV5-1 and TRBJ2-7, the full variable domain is KAGVTQTPRYLIKTRGQQVTLSCSPISGHRSVSWYQQTPGQGLQFLFEYFSETQRNKGNFPGRFSGRQFSNSRSEMNVSTLELGDSALYLCASSLTGVFYEQYFGPGTRLTVT.

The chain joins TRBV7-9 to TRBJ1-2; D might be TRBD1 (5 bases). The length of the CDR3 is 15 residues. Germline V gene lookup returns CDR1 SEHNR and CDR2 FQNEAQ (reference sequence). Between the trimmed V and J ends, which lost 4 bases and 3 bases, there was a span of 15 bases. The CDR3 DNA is TGTGCCAGCAGCTGGGGGGGGAGTCTAGACTATGGCTACACCTTC. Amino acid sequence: CASSWGGSLDYGYTF. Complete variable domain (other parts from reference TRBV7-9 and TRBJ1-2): DTGVSQNPRHKITKRGQNVTFRCDPISEHNRLYWYRQTLGQGPEFLTYFQNEAQLEKSRLLSDRFSAERPKGSFSTLEIQRTEQGDSAMYLCASSWGGSLDYGYTFGSGTRLTVV.

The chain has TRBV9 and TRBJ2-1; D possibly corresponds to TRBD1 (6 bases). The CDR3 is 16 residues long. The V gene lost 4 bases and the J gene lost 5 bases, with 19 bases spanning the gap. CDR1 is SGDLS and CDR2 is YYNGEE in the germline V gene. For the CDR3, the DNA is TGTGCCAGCAGCTCAAGGGACACTAGGGACCACAATGAGCAGTTCTTC. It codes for CASSSRDTRDHNEQFF.

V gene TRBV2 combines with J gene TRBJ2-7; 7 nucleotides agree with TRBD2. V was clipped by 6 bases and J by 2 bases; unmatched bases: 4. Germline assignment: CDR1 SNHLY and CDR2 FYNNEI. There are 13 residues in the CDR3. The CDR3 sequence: CASSLGLAYEQYF. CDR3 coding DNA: TGTGCCAGCAGCCTTGGACTAGCCTACGAGCAGTACTTC. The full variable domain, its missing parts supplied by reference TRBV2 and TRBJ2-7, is EPEVTQTPSHQVTQMGQEVILRCVPISNHLYFYWYRQILGQKVEFLVSFYNNEISEKSEIFDDQFSVERPDGSNFTLKIRSTKLEDSAMYFCASSLGLAYEQYFGPGTRLTVT.

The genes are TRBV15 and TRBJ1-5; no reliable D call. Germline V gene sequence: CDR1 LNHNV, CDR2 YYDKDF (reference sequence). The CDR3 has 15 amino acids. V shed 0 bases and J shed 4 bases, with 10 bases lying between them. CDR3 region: CATSRDYPGNQPQHF. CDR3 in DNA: TGTGCCACCAGCAGAGATTACCCCGGGAATCAGCCCCAGCATTTT.

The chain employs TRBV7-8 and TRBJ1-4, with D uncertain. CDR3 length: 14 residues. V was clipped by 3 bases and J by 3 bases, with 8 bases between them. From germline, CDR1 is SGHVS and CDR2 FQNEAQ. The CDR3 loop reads CASSLGAPNEKLFF. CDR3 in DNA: TGTGCCAGCAGCTTGGGAGCACCTAATGAAAAACTGTTTTTT.

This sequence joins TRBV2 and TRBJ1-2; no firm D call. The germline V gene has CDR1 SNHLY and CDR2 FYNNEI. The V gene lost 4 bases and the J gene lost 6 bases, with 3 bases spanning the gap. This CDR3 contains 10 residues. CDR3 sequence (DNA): TGTGCCAGCAGTGCTGATGGCTACACCTTC. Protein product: CASSADGYTF.

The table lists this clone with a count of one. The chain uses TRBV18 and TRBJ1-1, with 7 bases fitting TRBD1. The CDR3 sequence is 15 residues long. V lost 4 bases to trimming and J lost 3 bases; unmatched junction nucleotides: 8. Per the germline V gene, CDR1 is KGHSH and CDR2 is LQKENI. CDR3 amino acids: CASSLHEGADTEAFF. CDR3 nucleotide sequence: TGTGCCAGCTCACTGCATGAGGGGGCTGACACTGAAGCTTTCTTT.

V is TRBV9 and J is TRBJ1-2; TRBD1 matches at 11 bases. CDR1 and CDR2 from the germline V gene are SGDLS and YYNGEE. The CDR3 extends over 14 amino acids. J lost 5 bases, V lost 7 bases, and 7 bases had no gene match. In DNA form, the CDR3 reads TGTGCCAGCGGCGGACAGGGGGCGCGATATGGCTACACCTTC. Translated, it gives CASGGQGARYGYTF.

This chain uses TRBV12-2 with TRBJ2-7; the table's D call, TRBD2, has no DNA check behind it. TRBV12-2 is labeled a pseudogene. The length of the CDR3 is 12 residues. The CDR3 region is CASRSLPYEQYF. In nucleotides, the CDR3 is TGTGCAAGTCGCTCCCTCCCCTACGAGCAGTACTTC.

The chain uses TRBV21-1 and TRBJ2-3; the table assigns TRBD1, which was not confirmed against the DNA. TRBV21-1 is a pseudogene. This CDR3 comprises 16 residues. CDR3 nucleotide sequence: TGTGTCAGCAGCAAAGCGAGGGACAGGGTGACAGATACGCAGTATTTT. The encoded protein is CVSSKARDRVTDTQYF.

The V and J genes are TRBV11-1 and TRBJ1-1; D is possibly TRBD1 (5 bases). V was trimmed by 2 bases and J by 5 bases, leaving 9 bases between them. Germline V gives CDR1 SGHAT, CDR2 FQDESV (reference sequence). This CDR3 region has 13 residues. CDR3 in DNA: TGTGCCAGCAGCTTATCCGGGGGTACTGAAGCTTTCTTT. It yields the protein CASSLSGGTEAFF.

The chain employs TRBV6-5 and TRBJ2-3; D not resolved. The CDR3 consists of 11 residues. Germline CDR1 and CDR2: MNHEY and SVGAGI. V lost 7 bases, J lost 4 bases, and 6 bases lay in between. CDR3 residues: CASKRADTQYF. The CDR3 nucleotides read TGTGCCAGCAAACGGGCAGATACGCAGTATTTT.

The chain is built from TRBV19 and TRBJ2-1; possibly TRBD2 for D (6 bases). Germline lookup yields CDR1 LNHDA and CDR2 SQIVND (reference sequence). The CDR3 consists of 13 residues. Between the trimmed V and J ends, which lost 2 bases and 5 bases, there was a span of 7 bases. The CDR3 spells CASSIRLDNEQFF. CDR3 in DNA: TGTGCCAGTAGTATACGACTAGACAATGAGCAGTTCTTC. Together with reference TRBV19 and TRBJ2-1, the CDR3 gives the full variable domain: DGGITQSPKYLFRKEGQNVTLSCEQNLNHDAMYWYRQDPGQGLRLIYYSQIVNDFQKGDIAEGYSVSREKKESFPLTVTSAQKNPTAFYLCASSIRLDNEQFFGPGTRLTVL.

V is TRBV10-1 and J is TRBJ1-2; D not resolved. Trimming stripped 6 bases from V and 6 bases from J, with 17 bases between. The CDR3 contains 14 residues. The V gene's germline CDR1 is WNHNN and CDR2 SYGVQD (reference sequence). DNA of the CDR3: TGCGCCAGCAGCCCTTCGGGAAGGGCACATGGCTACACCTTC. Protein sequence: CASSPSGRAHGYTF.

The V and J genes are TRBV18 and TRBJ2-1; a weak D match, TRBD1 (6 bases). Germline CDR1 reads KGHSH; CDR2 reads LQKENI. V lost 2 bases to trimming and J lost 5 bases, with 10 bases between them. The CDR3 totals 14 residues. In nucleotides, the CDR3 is TGTGCCAGCTCACCAGTCAGGGACAACAATGAGCAGTTCTTC. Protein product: CASSPVRDNNEQFF.

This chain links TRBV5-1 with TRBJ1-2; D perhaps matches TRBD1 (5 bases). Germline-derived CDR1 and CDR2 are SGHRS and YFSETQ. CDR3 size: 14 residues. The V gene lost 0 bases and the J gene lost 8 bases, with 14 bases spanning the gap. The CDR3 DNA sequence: TGCGCCAGCAGCTTGGTCAGGGAGGGTAGGGGCTACACCTTC. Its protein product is CASSLVREGRGYTF.